This TCR beta chain was recorded in a study of blood T cell repertoires in COVID-19. Sequencing used immunoSEQ multiplex PCR; TCRdb keeps in-frame clones, though not all of them. Altogether about 250,000 clones are present, 86% being singletons, with the ten largest covering 2.5% to 3.5%. The V end was cut by 5 bases, the J end by 5 bases, with 9 bases between. The CDR3 is 13 residues long. CDR1 and CDR2 from the germline V gene are SGHTA and FQGNSA. This receptor was obtained from a woman between 25 and 40 years old with active or convalescent COVID-19. V and J are TRBV7-2 and TRBJ1-4; no definite D call. The sequenced sample consisted of peripheral blood. The CDR3 here is CASSPLRNEKLFF. The CDR3 region has the DNA TGTGCCAGCAGCCCCCTCAGGAATGAAAAACTGTTTTTT. Complete variable domain (other parts from reference TRBV7-2 and TRBJ1-4): GAGVSQSPSNKVTEKGKDVELRCDPISGHTALYWYRQSLGQGLEFLIYFQGNSAPDKSGLPSDRFSAERTGGSVSTLTIQRTQQEDSAVYLCASSPLRNEKLFFGSGTQLSVL.